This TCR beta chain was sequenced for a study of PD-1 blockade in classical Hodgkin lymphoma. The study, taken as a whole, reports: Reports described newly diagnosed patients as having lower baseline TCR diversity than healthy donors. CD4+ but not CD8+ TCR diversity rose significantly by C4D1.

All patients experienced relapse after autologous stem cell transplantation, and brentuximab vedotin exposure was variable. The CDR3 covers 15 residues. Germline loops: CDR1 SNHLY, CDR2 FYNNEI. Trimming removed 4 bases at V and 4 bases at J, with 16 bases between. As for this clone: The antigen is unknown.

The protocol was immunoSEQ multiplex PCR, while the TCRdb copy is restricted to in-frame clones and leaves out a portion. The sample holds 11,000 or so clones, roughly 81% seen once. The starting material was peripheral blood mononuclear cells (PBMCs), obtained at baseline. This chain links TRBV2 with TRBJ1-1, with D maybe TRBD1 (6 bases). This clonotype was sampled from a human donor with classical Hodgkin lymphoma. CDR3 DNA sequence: TGTGCCAGCAGTGGTTTCAGGGGTGGAGGCACTGAAGCTTTCTTT. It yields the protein CASSGFRGGGTEAFF.